This entry is about one T cell receptor beta chain. The data derive from a study of blood T cell repertoires in COVID-19. Study-level background: PBMCs, B-cell-depleted T cells, or T cells provided the cDNA or gDNA that made up the material.

The V gene end was trimmed by 4 bases and the J gene end by 7 bases; junction bases not matched to a gene: 8. The CDR3 is 15 residues long. Germline values: CDR1 SNHLY, CDR2 FYNNEI. Authors' processing steps: Reference gene primers were amplified, and this amplification served to estimate nucleated cell counts. The table came from immunoSEQ multiplex PCR; TCRdb's copy has only in-frame clones and leaves some out. V, J and clone size were drawn from that table, and D and trimming were deduced from the DNA. The table lists 90,000 to 100,000 clones, roughly 84% of them singletons. The chain couples TRBV2 to TRBJ2-2; TRBD1 agrees at 8 bases. The sequencing sample was made of peripheral blood. This clonotype originated in a man in his fifties or sixties with acute or convalescent COVID-19. CDR3: CASSVVRGLSGELFF. CDR3 bases: TGTGCCAGCAGTGTGGTCAGGGGGCTTAGCGGGGAGCTGTTTTTT.